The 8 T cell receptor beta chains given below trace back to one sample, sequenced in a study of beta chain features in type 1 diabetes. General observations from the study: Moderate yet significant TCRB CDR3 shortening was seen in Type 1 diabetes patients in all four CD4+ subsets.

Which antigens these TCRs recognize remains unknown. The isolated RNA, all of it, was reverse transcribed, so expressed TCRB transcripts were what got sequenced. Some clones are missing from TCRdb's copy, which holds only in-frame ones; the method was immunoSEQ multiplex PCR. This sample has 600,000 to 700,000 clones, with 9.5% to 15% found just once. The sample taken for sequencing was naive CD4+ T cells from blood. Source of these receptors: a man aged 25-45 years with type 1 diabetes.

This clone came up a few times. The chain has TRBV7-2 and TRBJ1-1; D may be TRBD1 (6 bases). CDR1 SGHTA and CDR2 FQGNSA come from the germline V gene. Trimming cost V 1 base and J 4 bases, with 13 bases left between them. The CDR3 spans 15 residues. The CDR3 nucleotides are TGTGCCAGCAGCTTAGTACCGGGGGCCGGCACTGAAGCTTTCTTT. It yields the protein CASSLVPGAGTEAFF.

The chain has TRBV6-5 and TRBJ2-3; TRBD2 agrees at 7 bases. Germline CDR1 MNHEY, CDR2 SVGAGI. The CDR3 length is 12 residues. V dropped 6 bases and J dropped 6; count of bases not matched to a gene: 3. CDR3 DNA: TGTGCCAGCAGCCCCGGGGGGGATACGCAGTATTTT. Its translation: CASSPGGDTQYF.

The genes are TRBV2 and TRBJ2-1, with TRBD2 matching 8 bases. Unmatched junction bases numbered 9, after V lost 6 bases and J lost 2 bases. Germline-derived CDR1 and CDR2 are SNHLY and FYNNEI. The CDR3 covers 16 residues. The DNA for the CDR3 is TGTGCCAGCAGAGAGGGCGGGGGGCTGGCCTACAATGAGCAGTTCTTC. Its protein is CASREGGGLAYNEQFF.

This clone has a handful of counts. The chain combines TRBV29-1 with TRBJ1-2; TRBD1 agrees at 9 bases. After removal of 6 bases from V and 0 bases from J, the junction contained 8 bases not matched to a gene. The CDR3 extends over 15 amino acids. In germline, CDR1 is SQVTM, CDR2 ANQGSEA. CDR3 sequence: CSVKGDRVSNYGYTF. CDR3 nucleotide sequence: TGCAGCGTAAAAGGGGACAGGGTGTCTAACTATGGCTACACCTTC.

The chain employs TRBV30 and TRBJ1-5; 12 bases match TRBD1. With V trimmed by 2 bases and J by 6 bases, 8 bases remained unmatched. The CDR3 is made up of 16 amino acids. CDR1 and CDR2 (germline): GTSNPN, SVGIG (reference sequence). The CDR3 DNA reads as TGTGCCTGGAGTTCCTCCGGGACAGGGGGCAGTCAGCCCCAGCATTTT. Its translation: CAWSSSGTGGSQPQHF.

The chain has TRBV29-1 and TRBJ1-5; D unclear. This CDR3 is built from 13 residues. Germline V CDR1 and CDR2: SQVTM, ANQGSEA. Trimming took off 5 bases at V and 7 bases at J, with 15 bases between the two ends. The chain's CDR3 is CSVSDDGLQPQHF. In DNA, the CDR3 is TGCAGCGTTTCGGACGATGGACTACAGCCCCAGCATTTT.

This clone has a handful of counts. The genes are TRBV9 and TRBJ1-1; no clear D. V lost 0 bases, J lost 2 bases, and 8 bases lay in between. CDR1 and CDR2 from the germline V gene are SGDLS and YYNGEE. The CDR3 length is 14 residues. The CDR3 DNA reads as TGTGCCAGCAGCGTAGACGGGATAAACACTGAAGCTTTCTTT. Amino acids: CASSVDGINTEAFF.

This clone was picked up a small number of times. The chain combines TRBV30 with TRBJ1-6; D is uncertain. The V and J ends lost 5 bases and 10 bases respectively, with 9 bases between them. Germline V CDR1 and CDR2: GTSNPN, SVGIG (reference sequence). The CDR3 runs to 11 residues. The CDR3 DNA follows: TGTGCCTGGGCTAACAGCTCACCCCTCCACTTT. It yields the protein CAWANSSPLHF.